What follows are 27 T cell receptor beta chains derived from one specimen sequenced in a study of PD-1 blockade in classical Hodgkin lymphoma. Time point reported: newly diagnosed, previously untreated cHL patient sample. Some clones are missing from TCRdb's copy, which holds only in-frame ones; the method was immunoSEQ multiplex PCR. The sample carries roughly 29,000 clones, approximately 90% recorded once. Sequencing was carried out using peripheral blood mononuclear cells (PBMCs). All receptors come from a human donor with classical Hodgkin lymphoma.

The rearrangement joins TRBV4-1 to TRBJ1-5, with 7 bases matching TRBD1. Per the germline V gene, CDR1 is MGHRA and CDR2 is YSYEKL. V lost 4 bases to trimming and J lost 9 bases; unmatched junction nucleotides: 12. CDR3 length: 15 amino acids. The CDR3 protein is CASSRRTEQGRPQHF. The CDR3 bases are TGCGCCAGCAGCCGCCGGACCGAACAGGGGCGGCCCCAGCATTTT.

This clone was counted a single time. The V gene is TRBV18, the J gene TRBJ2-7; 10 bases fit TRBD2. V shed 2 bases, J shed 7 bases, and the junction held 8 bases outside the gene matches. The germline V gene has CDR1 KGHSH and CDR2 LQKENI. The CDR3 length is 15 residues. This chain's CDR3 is CASSPGLAGAGEQYF. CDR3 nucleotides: TGTGCCAGCTCACCAGGGCTAGCGGGAGCGGGAGAGCAGTACTTC.

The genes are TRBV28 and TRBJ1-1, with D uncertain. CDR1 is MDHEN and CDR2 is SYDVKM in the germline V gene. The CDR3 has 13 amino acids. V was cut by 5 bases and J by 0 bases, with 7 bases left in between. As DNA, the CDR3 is TGTGCCAGCAGTGCCTGGTTGAACACTGAAGCTTTCTTT. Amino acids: CASSAWLNTEAFF.

DNA of the CDR3: TGTGCCAGCAGTTCAGGGACCTACGAGCAGTACTTC. Its translation: CASSSGTYEQYF. The chain carries TRBV28 and TRBJ2-7, with D possibly being TRBD1 (5 bases). Trimming pared 4 bases from V and 2 bases from J, leaving 6 bases between. The germline CDR1 and CDR2 sequences are MDHEN and SYDVKM. The CDR3 sequence is 12 residues long.

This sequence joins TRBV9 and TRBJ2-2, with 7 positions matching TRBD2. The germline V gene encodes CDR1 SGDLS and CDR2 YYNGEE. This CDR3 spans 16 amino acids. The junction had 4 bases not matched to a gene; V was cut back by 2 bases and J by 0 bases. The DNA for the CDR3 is TGTGCCAGCAGCGTCCGAGCGGGAACGAACACCGGGGAGCTGTTTTTT. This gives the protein CASSVRAGTNTGELFF.

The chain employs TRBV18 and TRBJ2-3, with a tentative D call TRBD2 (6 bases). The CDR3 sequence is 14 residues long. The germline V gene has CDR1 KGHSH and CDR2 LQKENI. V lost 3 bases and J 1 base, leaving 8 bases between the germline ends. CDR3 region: CASSPTGGTDTQYF. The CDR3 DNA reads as TGTGCCAGCTCACCGACGGGGGGCACAGATACGCAGTATTTT.

CDR3 DNA: TGTGCCAGCAGAAACAGGGTGGGGGAAAAACTGTTTTTT. It codes for CASRNRVGEKLFF. The rearrangement uses TRBV6-6 and TRBJ1-4; tentative D call: TRBD1 (6 bases). V gave up 6 bases and J gave up 8 bases, with 13 bases separating them. This CDR3 is 13 amino acids long. Per germline, CDR1 MNHNY and CDR2 SVGAGI (reference sequence).

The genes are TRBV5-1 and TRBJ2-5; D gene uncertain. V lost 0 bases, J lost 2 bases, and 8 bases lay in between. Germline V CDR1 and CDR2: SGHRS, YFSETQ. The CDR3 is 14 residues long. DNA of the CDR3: TGCGCCAGCAGCTTGGTAAACAGTCAAGAGACCCAGTACTTC. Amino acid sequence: CASSLVNSQETQYF.

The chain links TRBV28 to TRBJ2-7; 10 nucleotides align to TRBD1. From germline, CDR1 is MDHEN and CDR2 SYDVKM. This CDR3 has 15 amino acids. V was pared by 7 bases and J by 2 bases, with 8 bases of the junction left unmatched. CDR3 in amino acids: CASIRQGAGAYEQYF. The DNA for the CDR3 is TGTGCCAGCATAAGACAGGGGGCGGGAGCCTACGAGCAGTACTTC.

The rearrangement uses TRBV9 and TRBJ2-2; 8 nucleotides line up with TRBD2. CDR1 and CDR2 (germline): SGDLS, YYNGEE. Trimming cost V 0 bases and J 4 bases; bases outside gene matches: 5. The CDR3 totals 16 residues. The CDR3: CASSVAGGPVTGELFF. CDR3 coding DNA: TGTGCCAGCAGCGTAGCGGGAGGGCCGGTCACCGGGGAGCTGTTTTTT.

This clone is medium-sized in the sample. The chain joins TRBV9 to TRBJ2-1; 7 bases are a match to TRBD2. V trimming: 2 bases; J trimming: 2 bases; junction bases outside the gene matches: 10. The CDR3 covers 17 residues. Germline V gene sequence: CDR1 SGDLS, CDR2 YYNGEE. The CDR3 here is CASSVGSGTTTYNEQFF. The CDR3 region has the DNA TGTGCCAGCAGCGTGGGCTCCGGGACTACAACCTACAATGAGCAGTTCTTC.

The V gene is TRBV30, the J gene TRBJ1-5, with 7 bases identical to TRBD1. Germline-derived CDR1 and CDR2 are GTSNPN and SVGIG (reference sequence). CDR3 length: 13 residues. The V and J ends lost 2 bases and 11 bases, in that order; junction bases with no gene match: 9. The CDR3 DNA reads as TGTGCCTGGAGTCCAGGCTTTCAGGGGGCCCAGCATTTT. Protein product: CAWSPGFQGAQHF.

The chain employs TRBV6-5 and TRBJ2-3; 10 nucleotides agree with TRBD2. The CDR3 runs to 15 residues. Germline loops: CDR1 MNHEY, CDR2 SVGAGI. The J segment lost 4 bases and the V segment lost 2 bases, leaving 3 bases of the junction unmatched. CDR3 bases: TGTGCCAGCAGTTACAGCGGGAGGGGGGCAGATACGCAGTATTTT. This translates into CASSYSGRGADTQYF.

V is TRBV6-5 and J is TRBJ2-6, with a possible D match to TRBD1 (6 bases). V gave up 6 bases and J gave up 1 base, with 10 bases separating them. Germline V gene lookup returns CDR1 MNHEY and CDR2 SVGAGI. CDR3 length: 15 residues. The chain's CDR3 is CASRTGTSGANVLTF. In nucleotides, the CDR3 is TGTGCCAGCAGAACTGGGACATCTGGGGCCAACGTCCTGACTTTC.

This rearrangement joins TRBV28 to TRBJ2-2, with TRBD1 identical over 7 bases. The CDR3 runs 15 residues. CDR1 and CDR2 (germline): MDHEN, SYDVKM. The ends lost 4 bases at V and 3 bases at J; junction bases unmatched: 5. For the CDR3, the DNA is TGTGCCAGCAGTTCAGGACAGGCTTACACCGGGGAGCTGTTTTTT. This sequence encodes CASSSGQAYTGELFF.

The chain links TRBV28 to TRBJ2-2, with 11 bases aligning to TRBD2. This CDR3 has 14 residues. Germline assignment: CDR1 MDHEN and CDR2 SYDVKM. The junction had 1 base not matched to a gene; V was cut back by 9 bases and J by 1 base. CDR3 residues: CASGTSGNTGELFF. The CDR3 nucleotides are TGTGCCAGTGGGACTAGCGGGAACACCGGGGAGCTGTTTTTT.

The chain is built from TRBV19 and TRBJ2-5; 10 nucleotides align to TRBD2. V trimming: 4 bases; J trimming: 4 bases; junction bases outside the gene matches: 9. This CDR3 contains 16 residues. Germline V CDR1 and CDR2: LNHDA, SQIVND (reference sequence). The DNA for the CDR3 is TGTGCCAGTAGTACCTCCGGGTTAGCGGGAGGAGAGACCCAGTACTTC. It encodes CASSTSGLAGGETQYF. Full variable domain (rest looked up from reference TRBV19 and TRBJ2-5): DGGITQSPKYLFRKEGQNVTLSCEQNLNHDAMYWYRQDPGQGLRLIYYSQIVNDFQKGDIAEGYSVSREKKESFPLTVTSAQKNPTAFYLCASSTSGLAGGETQYFGPGTRLLVL.

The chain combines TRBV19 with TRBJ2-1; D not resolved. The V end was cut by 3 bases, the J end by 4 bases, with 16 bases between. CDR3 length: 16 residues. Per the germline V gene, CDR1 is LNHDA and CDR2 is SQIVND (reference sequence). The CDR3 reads CASSIEYSRPYNEQFF. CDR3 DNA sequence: TGTGCCAGTAGTATTGAGTACAGTCGACCTTACAATGAGCAGTTCTTC.

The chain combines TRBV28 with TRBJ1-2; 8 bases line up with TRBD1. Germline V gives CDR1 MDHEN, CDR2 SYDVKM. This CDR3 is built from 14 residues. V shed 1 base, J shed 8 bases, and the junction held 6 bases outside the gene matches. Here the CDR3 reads CASSLSPGGYGYTF. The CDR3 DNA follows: TGTGCCAGCAGTTTATCGCCAGGGGGCTACGGCTACACCTTC.

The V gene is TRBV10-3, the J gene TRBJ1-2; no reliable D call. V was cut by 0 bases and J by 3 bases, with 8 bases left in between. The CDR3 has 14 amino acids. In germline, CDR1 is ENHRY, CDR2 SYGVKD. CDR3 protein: CAISESTVDYGYTF. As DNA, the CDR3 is TGTGCCATCAGTGAGTCGACGGTGGACTATGGCTACACCTTC.

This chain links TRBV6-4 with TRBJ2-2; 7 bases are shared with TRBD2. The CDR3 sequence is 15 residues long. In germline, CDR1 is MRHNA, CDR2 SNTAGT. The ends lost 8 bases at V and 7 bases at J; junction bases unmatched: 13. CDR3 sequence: CASGARDGGIGELFF. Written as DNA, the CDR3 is TGTGCCAGCGGAGCCCGAGACGGGGGGATCGGGGAGCTGTTTTTT.

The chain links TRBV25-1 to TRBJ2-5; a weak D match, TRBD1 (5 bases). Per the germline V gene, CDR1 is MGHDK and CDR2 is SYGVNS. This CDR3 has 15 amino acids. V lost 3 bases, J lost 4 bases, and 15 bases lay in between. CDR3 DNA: TGTGCCAGCAGTGACCCTGGCAGGGTTTCAGAGACCCAGTACTTC. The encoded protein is CASSDPGRVSETQYF.

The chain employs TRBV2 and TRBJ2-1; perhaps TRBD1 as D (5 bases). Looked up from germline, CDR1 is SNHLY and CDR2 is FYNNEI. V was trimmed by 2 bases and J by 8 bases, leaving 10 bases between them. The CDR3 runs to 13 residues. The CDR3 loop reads CASSELRVDEQFF. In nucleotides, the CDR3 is TGTGCCAGCAGTGAACTCAGGGTGGATGAGCAGTTCTTC.

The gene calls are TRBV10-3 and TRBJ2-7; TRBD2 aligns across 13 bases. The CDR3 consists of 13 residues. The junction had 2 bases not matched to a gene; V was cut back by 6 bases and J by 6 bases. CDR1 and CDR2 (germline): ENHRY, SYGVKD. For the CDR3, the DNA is TGTGCCATCAGGGGACTAGCGGGATTCGAGCAGTACTTC. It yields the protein CAIRGLAGFEQYF.

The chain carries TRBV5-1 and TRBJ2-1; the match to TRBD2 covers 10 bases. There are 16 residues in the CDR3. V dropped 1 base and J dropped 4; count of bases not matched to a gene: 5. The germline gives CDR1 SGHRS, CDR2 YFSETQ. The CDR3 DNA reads TGCGCCAGCAGCTTGCCTAGCGGGAGTTTTTACAATGAGCAGTTCTTC. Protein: CASSLPSGSFYNEQFF.

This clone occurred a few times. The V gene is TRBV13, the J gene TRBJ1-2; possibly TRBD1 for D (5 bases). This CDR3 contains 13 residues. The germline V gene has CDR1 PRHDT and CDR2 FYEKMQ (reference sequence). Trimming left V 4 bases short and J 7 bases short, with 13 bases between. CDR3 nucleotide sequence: TGTGCCAGCAGCTCCCAGGGTACCGGTGGCTACACCTTC. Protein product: CASSSQGTGGYTF.

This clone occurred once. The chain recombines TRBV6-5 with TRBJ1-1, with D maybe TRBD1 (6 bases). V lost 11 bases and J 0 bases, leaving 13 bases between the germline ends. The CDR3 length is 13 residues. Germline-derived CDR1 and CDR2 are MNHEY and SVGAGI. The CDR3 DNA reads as TGTGCCGTCGGGGGGCCTATGAACACTGAAGCTTTCTTT. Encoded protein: CAVGGPMNTEAFF.